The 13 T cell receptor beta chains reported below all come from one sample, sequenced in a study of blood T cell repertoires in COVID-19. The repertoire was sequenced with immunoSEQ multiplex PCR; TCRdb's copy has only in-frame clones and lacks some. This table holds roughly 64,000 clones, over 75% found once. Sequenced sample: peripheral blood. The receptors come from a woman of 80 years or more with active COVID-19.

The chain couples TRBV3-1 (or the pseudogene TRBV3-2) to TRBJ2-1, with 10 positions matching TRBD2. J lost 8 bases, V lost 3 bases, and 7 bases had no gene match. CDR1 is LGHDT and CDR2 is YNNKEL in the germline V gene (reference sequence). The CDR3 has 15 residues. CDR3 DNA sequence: TGTGCCAGCAGCCAGAACATAGCGGGGGGCGATGAGCAGTTCTTC. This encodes CASSQNIAGGDEQFF.

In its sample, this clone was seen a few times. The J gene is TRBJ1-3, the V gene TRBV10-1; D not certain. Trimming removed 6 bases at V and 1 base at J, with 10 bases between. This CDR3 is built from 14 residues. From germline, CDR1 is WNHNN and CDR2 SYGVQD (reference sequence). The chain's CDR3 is CASSASGSGNTIYF. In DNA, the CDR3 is TGCGCCAGCAGCGCTTCGGGGTCTGGAAACACCATATATTTT.

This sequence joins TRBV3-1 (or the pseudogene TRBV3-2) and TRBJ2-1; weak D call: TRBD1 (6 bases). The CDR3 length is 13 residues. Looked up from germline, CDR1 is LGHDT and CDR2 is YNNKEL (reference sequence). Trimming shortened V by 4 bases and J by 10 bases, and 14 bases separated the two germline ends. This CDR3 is CASSLQGPSEQFF. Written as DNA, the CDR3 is TGTGCCAGCAGCCTACAGGGCCCTAGCGAGCAGTTCTTC.

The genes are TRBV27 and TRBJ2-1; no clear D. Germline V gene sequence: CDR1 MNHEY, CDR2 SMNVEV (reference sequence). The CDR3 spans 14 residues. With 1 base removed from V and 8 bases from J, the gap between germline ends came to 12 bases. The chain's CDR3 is CASSLLRPEDEQFF. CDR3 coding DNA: TGTGCCAGCAGTTTATTGAGGCCCGAGGATGAGCAGTTCTTC.

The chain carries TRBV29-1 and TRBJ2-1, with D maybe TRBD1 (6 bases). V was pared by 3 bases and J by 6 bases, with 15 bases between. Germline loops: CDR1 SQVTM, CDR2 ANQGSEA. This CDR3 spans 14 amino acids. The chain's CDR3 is CSVDRNRVRNEQFF. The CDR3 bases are TGCAGCGTTGACCGGAACAGGGTTCGCAATGAGCAGTTCTTC.

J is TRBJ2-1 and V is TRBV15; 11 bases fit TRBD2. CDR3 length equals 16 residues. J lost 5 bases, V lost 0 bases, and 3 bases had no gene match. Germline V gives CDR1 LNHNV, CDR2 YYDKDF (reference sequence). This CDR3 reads CATSRDLAGGHNEQFF. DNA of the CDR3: TGTGCCACCAGCAGAGATCTAGCGGGAGGTCACAATGAGCAGTTCTTC.

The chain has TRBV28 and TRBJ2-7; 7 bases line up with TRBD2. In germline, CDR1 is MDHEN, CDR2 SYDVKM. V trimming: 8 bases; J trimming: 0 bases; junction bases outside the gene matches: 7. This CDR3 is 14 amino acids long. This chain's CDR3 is CASQFGRSSYEQYF. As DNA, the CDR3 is TGTGCCAGCCAGTTCGGGAGGAGCTCCTACGAGCAGTACTTC.

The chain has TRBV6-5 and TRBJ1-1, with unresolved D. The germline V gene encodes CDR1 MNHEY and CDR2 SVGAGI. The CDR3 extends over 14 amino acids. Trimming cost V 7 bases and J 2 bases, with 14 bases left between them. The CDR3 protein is CASITPGANTEAFF. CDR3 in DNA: TGTGCCAGCATCACTCCGGGAGCCAACACTGAAGCTTTCTTT.

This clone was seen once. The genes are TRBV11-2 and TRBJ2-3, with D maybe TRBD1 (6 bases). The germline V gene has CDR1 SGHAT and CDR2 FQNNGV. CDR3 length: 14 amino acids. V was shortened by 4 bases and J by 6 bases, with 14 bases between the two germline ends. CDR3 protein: CASSSRDIRDTQYF. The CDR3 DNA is TGTGCCAGCAGCTCTAGGGACATCCGGGATACGCAGTATTTT.

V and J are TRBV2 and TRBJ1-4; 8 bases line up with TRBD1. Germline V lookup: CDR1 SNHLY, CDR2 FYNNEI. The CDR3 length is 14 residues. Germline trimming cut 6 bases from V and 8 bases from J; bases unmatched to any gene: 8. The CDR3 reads CASREDRVGEKLFF. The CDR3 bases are TGTGCCAGCAGAGAGGACAGGGTGGGAGAAAAACTGTTTTTT.

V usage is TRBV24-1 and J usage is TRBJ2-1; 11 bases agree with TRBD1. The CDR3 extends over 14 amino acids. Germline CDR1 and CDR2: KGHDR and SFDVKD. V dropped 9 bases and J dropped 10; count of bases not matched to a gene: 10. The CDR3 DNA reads TGTGCCACCGGCGGGACAGGGGGGACGGAGGAGCAGTTCTTC. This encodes CATGGTGGTEEQFF.

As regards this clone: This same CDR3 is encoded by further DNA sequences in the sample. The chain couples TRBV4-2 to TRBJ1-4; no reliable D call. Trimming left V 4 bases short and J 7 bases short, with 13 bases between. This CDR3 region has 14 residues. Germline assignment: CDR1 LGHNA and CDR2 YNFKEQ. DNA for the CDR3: TGTGCCAGCAGCCCCGGGCGAGAGGGTGAAAAACTGTTTTTT. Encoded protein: CASSPGREGEKLFF.

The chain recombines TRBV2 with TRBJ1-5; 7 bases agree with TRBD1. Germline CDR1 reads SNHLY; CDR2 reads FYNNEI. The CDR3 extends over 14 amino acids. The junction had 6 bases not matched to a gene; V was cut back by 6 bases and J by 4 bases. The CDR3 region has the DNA TGTGCCAGCAGGAGACAGGGTGCAAATCAGCCCCAGCATTTT. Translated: CASRRQGANQPQHF.